Described below is a single T cell receptor beta chain sequence and its context. Its cognate antigen has yet to be identified. Nothing much larger sits one base from this clone, and base qualities are not available. Library prep was done by PCR. The sample was run on a HiSeq X Ten. High-throughput sequencing was used to characterize TCR repertoires. The public reads were reprocessed in TCRdb via fastp at Q25 and MiXCR, keeping in-frame beta chains. CDR3 protein duplicates are merged, each entry listing the most common genes and DNA. This sample lists around 12,000 distinct CDR3 sequences; approximately 50% were detected once. About a sixth of the sample is taken by the ten largest. This sample is drawn from a study of esophageal squamous cell carcinoma under preoperative chemotherapy (dated by TCRdb to between 2017 and 2018). About the study as a whole: The study profiled TCR repertoires of both peripheral blood T cells and tumor-infiltrating lymphocytes. Repertoires from samples taken before paclitaxel-nedaplatin therapy were compared with repertoires from samples taken after paclitaxel-nedaplatin therapy. The study assessed how paclitaxel-nedaplatin chemotherapy affected T-cell receptor repertoires in patients with esophageal squamous cell carcinoma. Several patients with primary esophageal squamous cell carcinoma were included in the cohort. Overall study outcomes, separate from this receptor: The analysis included only 4 to 6 patients with esophageal squamous cell carcinoma, making the cohort small. Tumor-infiltrating lymphocytes after treatment appeared to come partly from peripheral T cells migrating into the tumor, rather than solely from local clonal changes. Paclitaxel-nedaplatin therapy induced immediate and substantial clonotype frequency changes, with contraction more likely among abundant clones than amplification. After chemotherapy, TCR diversity rose significantly in peripheral T cells, but this increase was not seen in tumor-infiltrating lymphocytes.

The label giving this sample's time point can be read as: before preoperative PTX-NDP chemotherapy. Paclitaxel-nedaplatin was administered to patients as preoperative chemotherapy before surgery. V is clipped by 8 bases and J by 5 bases, and the sequence between their germline boundaries is 22 bases long. Counted from cysteine to phenylalanine, this CDR3 has 16 amino acids. The read is trimmed to its CDR3 DNA, 48 bases read in frame from base 1. The CDR1 and CDR2 encoded by the germline V gene are MNHNS and SASEGT. This TCR came from a human donor with esophageal squamous cell carcinoma. The donor label of this sample is uncertain. The chain uses TRBV6-1 and TRBJ2-1; a tentative D call is TRBD2 (5 bases match). The sample here was taken from a patient given preoperative chemotherapy. The nucleotide sequence reads TGTGCCAGCGGGGAAGGAGCGGATACGTGGGACAATGAGCAGTTCTTC. The encoded protein is CASGEGADTWDNEQFF.